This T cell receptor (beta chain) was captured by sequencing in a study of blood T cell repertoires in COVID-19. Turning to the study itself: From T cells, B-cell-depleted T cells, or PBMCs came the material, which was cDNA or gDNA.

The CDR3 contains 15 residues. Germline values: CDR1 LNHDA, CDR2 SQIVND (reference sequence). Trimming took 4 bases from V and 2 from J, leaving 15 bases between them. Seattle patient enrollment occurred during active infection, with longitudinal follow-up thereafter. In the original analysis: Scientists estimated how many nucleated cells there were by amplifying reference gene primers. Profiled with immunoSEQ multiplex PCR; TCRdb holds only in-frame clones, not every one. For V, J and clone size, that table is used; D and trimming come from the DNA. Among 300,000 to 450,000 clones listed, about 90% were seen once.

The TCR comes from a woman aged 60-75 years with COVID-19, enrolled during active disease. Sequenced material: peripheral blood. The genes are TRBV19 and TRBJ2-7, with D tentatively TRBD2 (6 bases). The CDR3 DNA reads TGTGCCAGTAGTACCCCGGGACTGGCTACCTACGAGCAGTACTTC. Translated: CASSTPGLATYEQYF.